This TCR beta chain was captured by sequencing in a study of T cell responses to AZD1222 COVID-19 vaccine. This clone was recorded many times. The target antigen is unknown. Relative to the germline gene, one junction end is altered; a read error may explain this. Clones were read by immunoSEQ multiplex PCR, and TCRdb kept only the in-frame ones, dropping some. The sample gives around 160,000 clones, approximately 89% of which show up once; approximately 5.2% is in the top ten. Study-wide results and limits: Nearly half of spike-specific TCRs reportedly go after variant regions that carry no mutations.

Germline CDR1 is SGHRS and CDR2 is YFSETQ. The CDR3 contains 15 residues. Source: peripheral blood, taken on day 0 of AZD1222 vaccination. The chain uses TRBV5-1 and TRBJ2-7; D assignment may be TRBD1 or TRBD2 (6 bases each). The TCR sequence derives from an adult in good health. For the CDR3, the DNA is TGCGCCCGCAGCTTGGGGGGCGATGGGGGCTACGAGCAGTACTTC. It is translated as CARSLGGDGGYEQYF. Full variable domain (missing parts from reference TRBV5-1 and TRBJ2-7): KAGVTQTPRYLIKTRGQQVTLSCSPISGHRSVSWYQQTPGQGLQFLFEYFSETQRNKGNFPGRFSGRQFSNSRSEMNVSTLELGDSALYLCARSLGGDGGYEQYFGPGTRLTVT.